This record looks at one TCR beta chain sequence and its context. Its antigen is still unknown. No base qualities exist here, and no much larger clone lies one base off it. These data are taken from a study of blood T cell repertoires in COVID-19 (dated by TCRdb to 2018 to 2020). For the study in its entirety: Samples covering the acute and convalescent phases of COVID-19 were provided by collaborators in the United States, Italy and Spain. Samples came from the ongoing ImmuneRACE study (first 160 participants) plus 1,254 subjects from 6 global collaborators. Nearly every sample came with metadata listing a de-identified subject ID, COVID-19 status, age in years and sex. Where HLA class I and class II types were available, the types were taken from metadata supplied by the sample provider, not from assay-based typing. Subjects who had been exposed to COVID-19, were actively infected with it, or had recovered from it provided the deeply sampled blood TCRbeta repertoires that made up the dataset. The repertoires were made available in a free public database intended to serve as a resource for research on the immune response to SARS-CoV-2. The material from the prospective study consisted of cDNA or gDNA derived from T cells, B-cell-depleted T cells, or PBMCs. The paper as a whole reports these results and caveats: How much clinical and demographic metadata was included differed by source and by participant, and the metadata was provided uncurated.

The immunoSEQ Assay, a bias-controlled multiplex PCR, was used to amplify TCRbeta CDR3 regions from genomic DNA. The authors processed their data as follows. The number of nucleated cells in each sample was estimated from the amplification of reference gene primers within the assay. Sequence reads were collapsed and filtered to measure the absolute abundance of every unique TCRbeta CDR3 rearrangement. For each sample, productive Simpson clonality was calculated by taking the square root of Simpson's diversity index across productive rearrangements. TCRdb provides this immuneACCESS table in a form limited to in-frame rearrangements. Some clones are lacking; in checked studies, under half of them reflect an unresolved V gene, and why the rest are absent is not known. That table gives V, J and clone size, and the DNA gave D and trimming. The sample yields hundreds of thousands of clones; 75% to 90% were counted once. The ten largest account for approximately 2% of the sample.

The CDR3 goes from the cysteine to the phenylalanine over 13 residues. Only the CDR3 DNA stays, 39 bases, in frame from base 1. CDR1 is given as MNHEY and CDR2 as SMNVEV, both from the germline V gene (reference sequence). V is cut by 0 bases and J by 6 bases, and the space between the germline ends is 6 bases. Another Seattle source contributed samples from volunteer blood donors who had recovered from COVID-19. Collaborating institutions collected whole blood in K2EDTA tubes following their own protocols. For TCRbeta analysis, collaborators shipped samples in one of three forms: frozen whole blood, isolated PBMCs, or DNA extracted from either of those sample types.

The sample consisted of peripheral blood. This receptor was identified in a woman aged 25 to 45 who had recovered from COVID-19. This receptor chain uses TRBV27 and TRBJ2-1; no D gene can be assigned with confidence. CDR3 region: CASSLSTVNEQFF. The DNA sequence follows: TGTGCCAGCAGTTTATCAACAGTCAATGAGCAGTTCTTC.